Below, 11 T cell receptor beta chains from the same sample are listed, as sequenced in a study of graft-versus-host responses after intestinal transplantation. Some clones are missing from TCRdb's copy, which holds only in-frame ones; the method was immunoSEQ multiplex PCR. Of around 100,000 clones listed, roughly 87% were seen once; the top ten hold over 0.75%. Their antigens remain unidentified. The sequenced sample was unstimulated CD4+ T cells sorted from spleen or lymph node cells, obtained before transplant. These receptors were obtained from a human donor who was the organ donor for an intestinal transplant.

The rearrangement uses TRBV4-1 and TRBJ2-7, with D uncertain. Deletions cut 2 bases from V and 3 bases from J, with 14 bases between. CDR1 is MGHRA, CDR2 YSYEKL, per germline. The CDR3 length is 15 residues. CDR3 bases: TGCGCCAGCAGCCAACCTGGTCGTAGGGTCTACGAGCAGTACTTC. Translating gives CASSQPGRRVYEQYF.

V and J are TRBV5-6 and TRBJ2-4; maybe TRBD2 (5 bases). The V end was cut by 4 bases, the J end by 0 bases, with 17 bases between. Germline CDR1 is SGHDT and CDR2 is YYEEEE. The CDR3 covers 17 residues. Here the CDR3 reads CASSGNRDFLAKNIQYF. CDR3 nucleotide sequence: TGTGCCAGCAGCGGCAACCGGGATTTCCTAGCCAAAAACATTCAGTACTTC.

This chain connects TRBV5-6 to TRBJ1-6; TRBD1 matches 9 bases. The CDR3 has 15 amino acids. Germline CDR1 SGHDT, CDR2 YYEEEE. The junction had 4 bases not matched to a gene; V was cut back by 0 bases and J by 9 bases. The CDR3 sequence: CASSLETGGSSPLHF. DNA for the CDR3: TGTGCCAGCAGCTTGGAAACAGGGGGCTCTTCACCCCTCCACTTT.

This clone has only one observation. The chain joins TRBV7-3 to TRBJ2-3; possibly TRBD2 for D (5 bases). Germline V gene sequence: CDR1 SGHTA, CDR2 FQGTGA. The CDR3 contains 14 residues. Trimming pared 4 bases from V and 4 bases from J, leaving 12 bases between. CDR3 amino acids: CASSSSRTSDTQYF. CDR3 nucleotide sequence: TGTGCCAGCAGCTCCTCTCGGACTTCAGATACGCAGTATTTT.

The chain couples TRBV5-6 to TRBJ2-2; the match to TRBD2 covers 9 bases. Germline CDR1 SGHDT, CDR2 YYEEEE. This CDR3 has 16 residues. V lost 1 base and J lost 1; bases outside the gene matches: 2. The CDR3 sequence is CASSLRAGGNTGELFF. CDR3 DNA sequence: TGTGCCAGCAGCTTGCGAGCGGGGGGGAACACCGGGGAGCTGTTTTTT.

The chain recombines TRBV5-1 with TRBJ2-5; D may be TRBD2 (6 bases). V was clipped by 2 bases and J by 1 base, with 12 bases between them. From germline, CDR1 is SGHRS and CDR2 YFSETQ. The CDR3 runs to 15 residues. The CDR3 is CASSLVGGIQETQYF. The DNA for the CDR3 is TGCGCCAGCAGCTTAGTCGGGGGAATCCAAGAGACCCAGTACTTC.

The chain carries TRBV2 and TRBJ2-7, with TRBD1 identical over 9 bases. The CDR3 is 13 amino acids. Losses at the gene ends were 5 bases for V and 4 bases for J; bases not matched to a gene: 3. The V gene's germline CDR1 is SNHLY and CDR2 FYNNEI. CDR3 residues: CASSTGTGYEQYF. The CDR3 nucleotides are TGTGCCAGCAGTACCGGGACAGGGTACGAGCAGTACTTC.

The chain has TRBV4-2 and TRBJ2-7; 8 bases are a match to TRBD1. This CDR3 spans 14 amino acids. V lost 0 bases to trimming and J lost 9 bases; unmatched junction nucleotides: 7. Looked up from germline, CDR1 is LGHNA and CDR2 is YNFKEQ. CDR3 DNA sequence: TGTGCCAGCAGCCAAGAGATGACAGGGGCTCGGCAGTACTTC. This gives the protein CASSQEMTGARQYF.

CDR3 region: CASSLSGGYNLYGYTF. The CDR3 nucleotides read TGTGCCAGCAGCTTAAGCGGCGGATACAACCTCTATGGCTACACCTTC. This chain joins TRBV7-2 and TRBJ1-2; D gene unclear. Germline V gene lookup returns CDR1 SGHTA and CDR2 FQGNSA. Trimming removed 2 bases at V and 4 bases at J, with 17 bases between. The CDR3 sequence is 16 residues long.

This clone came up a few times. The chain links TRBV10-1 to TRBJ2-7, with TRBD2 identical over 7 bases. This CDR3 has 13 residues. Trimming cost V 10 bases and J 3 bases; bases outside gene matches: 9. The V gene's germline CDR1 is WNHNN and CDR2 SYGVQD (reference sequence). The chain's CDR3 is CATARGGGYEQYF. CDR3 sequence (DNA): TGCGCCACCGCCCGCGGGGGAGGCTACGAGCAGTACTTC.

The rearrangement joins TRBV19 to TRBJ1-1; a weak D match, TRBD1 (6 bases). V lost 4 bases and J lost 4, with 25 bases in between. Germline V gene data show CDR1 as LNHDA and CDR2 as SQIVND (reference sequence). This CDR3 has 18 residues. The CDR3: CASSTSRDRDRLTTEAFF. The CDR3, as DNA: TGTGCCAGTAGTACATCAAGAGATAGAGACAGGCTTACCACTGAAGCTTTCTTT.